A selection of T cell receptor beta chains follows, all from one sample in a study of neurological immune-mediated disorders. A single record per CDR3 protein comes from TCRdb applying MiXCR to the 5' RACE reads. The repertoire holds approximately 30,000 distinct CDR3 sequences, with over 12% as singletons. The sequenced material came from PBMCs. Receptors were obtained from a man in his 70s in good health. CDR3s leave out the opening cysteine and the closing phenylalanine or tryptophan. Fields, in order: V gene, J gene, CDR3 protein.

>TRBV27|TRBJ2-3
ASSLLKDRGGTDTQY
>TRBV27|TRBJ2-1
ASSSPGLAGGNEQF
>TRBV4-2|TRBJ2-4
ASSQEDRGNIQY
>TRBV20-1|TRBJ1-2
SARDPPGAGNYGYT
>TRBV2|TRBJ2-7
ASSDTELAGVPSYEQY
>TRBV7-3|TRBJ2-3
ASSLNRADTQY
>TRBV24-1|TRBJ2-2
ATSYTLTGELF
>TRBV6-5|TRBJ2-5
ASRPPGQQETQY
>TRBV6-5|TRBJ2-7
ASSYAWTIGEQY
>TRBV25-1|TRBJ2-2
ASSDGRITGELF
>TRBV27|TRBJ2-5
ASSPSGAGWYQETQY
>TRBV28|TRBJ2-2
ATRDRGDSNAGELF
>TRBV5-1|TRBJ1-6
ASSLDRGNSPLH
>TRBV11-2|TRBJ2-2
ASSSFRDATGELF
>TRBV20-1|TRBJ2-7
SAITGTYTYEQY
>TRBV14|TRBJ2-1
ASSQGRAGYSYNEQF
>TRBV6-5|TRBJ1-1
ASSYFSTGMNTEAF
>TRBV12-3/TRBV12-4|TRBJ1-2
ASSFFPGYGYT
>TRBV7-2|TRBJ1-4
ASSLNRGSNEKLF
>TRBV5-1|TRBJ1-1
ASSLAVGRATEAF
>TRBV7-2|TRBJ1-6
ASLGAVGHGLH
>TRBV6-6|TRBJ2-2
ASRKGGGRANTGELF
>TRBV7-8|TRBJ2-3
ASNIEGADTQY
>TRBV11-2|TRBJ2-3
ASSLDQRGLPTDTQY
>TRBV4-3|TRBJ2-1
ASSLGQGAANEQF
>TRBV28|TRBJ1-1
ASHRLNTEAF
>TRBV5-6|TRBJ2-7
ASFRLAGASYEQY
>TRBV20-1|TRBJ2-3
SARDAGGLSTDTQY
>TRBV7-9|TRBJ1-4
ASSPLWTGVTNEKLF
>TRBV19|TRBJ2-2
ASSLNPGGPSAGELF
>TRBV14|TRBJ2-1
ASSPLRDNEQF
>TRBV4-3|TRBJ2-7
ASSQDLGGGHSYEQY
>TRBV5-1|TRBJ2-7
ASSRRPSGQNSYEQY
>TRBV14|TRBJ1-1
AAIRGNTEAF
>TRBV2|TRBJ1-1
ASRPGQGLNTEAF
>TRBV20-1|TRBJ2-3
SARTSGTDTQY
>TRBV3-1|TRBJ2-2
ASSQGPGDDTGELF
>TRBV20-1|TRBJ1-4
SASRDRGGIRKLF
>TRBV10-3|TRBJ1-5
AISEDGGNQPQH
>TRBV7-2|TRBJ1-3
ASSLYRDGNTIY
>TRBV5-1|TRBJ1-3
ASSPGQGSASFGNTIY
>TRBV5-1|TRBJ1-3
ASSGAGGENTIY
>TRBV10-3|TRBJ1-1
AISYRSNTEAF